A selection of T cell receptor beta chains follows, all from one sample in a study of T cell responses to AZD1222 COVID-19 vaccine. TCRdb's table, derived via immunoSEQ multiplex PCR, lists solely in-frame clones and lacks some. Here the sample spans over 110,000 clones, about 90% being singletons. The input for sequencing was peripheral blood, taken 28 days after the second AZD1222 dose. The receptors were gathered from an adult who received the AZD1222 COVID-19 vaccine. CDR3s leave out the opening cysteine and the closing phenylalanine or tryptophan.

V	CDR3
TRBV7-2	ASSLQAGNTIY
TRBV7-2	ASSSAGINTEAF
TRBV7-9	ASSLALLDTQY
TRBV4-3	ASSEAGPGETQY
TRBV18	ASSPILAGGTNEQF
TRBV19	ASSPAGIRSYGYT
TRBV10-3	AISSGGAQGASTEAF
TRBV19	ASKARGQDEQY
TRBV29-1	SVGLGQGNTEAF
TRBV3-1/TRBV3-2	ASSPRGASAYNEQF
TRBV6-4	ASSTDSNQPQH
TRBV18	ASSPTEGRIVEAF
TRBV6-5	ASSREYVLNSPLH
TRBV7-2	ASSLGGGPETEAF
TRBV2	ASSSTGPAYEQY
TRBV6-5	ASSSAGAGDQPQH
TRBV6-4	ASSASDTTEAF
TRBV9	ASSVGAGGYEQY
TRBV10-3	AISETAPKADTQY
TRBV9	ASSEGVSYGYT
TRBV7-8	ASSPYNEQF